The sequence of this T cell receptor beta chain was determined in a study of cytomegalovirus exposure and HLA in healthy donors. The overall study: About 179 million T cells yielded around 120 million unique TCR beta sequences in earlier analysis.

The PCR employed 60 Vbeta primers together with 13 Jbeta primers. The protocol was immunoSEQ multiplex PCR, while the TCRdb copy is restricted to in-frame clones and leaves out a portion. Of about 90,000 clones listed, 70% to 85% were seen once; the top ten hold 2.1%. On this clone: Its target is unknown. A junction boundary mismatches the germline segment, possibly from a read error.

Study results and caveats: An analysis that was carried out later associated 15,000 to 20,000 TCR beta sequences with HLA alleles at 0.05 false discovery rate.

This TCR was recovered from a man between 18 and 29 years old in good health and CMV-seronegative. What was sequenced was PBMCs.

The CDR3 DNA reads TGTGCCAGCAGTAAGCAGGGGCTTATGGTCATCTTC. Encoded protein: CASSKQGLMVIF. This rearrangement joins TRBV25-1 to TRBJ1-2; TRBD1 is a possible D gene (6 bases). Germline V CDR1 and CDR2: MGHDK, SYGVNS. The CDR3 is 12 amino acids.